A single sample is the source of the 18 T cell receptor beta chains below, sequenced in a study of T-cell reconstitution after alpha-beta-depleted transplantation in children. This sample's TCRbeta library carried unique molecular identifier barcodes. One entry per CDR3 protein, called by TCRdb with MiXCR from the PCR reads. The data hold 700,000 to 950,000 distinct CDR3 sequences, with roughly 15% observed a single time. This sample comprised PBMCs, mostly from graft donor cells, obtained 360 days after TCRalphabeta/CD19-depleted stem cell transplant. Receptors were obtained from a male patient younger than 18 who had a stem cell transplant for acute lymphoblastic leukemia, so the T cells may come from the graft donor.

In this sample, this clonotype turned up many times. The genes are TRBV7-9 and TRBJ1-1, with TRBD1 identical over 7 bases. This CDR3 contains 14 residues. CDR1 SEHNR and CDR2 FQNEAQ come from the germline V gene (reference sequence). V shed 2 bases, J shed 0 bases, and the junction held 0 bases outside the gene matches. The CDR3 DNA is TGTGCCAGCAGCTTACAGGGGGTGAACACTGAAGCTTTCTTT. This gives the protein CASSLQGVNTEAFF.

This clonotype occurred a few times. This chain links TRBV9 with TRBJ2-5; the D gene is possibly TRBD1 (6 bases). The CDR3 covers 14 residues. Germline-derived CDR1 and CDR2 are SGDLS and YYNGEE. V lost 3 bases and J lost 5, with 14 bases in between. DNA of the CDR3: TGTGCCAGCAGCGCAGCGACAGGTCGGGAGACCCAGTACTTC. Its protein product is CASSAATGRETQYF.

This clonotype was picked up a small number of times. J is TRBJ2-4 and V is TRBV12-3 or TRBV12-4; maybe TRBD2 (5 bases). This CDR3 region has 15 residues. Trimming took 7 bases from V and 0 from J, leaving 13 bases between them. The CDR3 DNA reads TGTGCCAGCACCCTCGGACTGTTAGCCAAAAACATTCAGTACTTC. It encodes CASTLGLLAKNIQYF.

In its sample, this clonotype was seen a few times. This sequence joins TRBV10-3 and TRBJ2-7; TRBD2 matches at 7 bases. V was pared by 0 bases and J by 2 bases, with 7 bases of the junction left unmatched. The length of the CDR3 is 16 residues. In germline, CDR1 is ENHRY, CDR2 SYGVKD. Written as DNA, the CDR3 is TGTGCCATCAGTGAGTCGACATCCAGCGGGGCCTACGAGCAGTACTTC. Protein: CAISESTSSGAYEQYF.

The rearrangement joins TRBV5-1 to TRBJ2-7; D remains ambiguous. From germline, CDR1 is SGHRS and CDR2 YFSETQ. Trimming removed 1 base at V and 1 base at J, with 12 bases between. The CDR3 is 15 amino acids. CDR3 loop: CASSLQDLPSYEQYF. The CDR3 DNA reads TGCGCCAGCAGCTTGCAGGACCTTCCTTCCTACGAGCAGTACTTC.

This clonotype was observed a handful of times. The chain joins TRBV5-1 to TRBJ2-5; D gene unclear. V gave up 4 bases and J gave up 5 bases, with 18 bases separating them. The CDR3 has 15 residues. The germline V gene has CDR1 SGHRS and CDR2 YFSETQ. The CDR3 DNA reads TGCGCCAGCAGCCCGCCGGACCCCCGGTGGGAGACCCAGTACTTC. Translating gives CASSPPDPRWETQYF.

This clonotype was counted many times. In nucleotides, the CDR3 is TGTGCCAGCAGTTTATACGTCGGCCGCGAGCAGTACTTC. Amino acids: CASSLYVGREQYF. V gene TRBV28 combines with J gene TRBJ2-7; no clear D gene. V was cut by 1 base and J by 6 bases, with 10 bases left in between. The CDR3 has 13 residues. Germline CDR1 reads MDHEN; CDR2 reads SYDVKM. Complete variable domain (other parts from reference TRBV28 and TRBJ2-7): DVKVTQSSRYLVKRTGEKVFLECVQDMDHENMFWYRQDPGLGLRLIYFSYDVKMKEKGDIPEGYSVSREKKERFSLILESASTNQTSMYLCASSLYVGREQYFGPGTRLTVT.

In this sample, this clonotype turned up a few times. The chain uses TRBV5-1 and TRBJ1-1, with D uncertain. The length of the CDR3 is 14 residues. Trimming removed 2 bases from V and 1 base from J, with 9 bases in between. CDR1 is SGHRS and CDR2 is YFSETQ in the germline V gene. The CDR3 DNA reads TGCGCCAGCAGCTTAGAGCATGGGAACACTGAAGCTTTCTTT. The encoded protein is CASSLEHGNTEAFF.

The sample holds a few counts of this clonotype. This chain links TRBV7-8 with TRBJ2-4; unclear D gene. The germline V gene has CDR1 SGHVS and CDR2 FQNEAQ. The CDR3 sequence is 16 residues long. V was shortened by 1 base and J by 0 bases, with 10 bases between the two germline ends. This chain's CDR3 is CASSLERALAKNIQYF. CDR3 nucleotides: TGTGCCAGCAGCTTAGAGCGTGCGCTAGCCAAAAACATTCAGTACTTC.

V gene TRBV7-9 combines with J gene TRBJ2-1; either TRBD1 or TRBD2 may supply D (5 bases each). Trimming took 6 bases from V and 7 from J, leaving 22 bases between them. CDR3 length equals 16 residues. The germline gives CDR1 SEHNR, CDR2 FQNEAQ (reference sequence). In nucleotides, the CDR3 is TGTGCCAGCAGGAGCCCTCCGGGCCGGGACCGGAATGAGCAGTTCTTC. This sequence encodes CASRSPPGRDRNEQFF.

The chain links TRBV5-1 to TRBJ1-1; D call uncertain. CDR1 is SGHRS and CDR2 is YFSETQ in the germline V gene. CDR3 length: 14 amino acids. V was shortened by 8 bases and J by 0 bases, with 14 bases between the two germline ends. In nucleotides, the CDR3 is TGCGCCAGTACAGTCGGGTCTATGAACACTGAAGCTTTCTTT. Protein sequence: CASTVGSMNTEAFF.

This clonotype was seen a few times. V and J are TRBV18 and TRBJ2-7; 10 nucleotides agree with TRBD1. Germline loops: CDR1 KGHSH, CDR2 LQKENI. The CDR3 spans 14 residues. The V segment lost 1 base and the J segment 5 bases; nucleotides outside the gene matches: 2. CDR3 in amino acids: CASSPLGTGDEQYF. The DNA for the CDR3 is TGTGCCAGCTCACCACTAGGGACAGGGGACGAGCAGTACTTC. Full variable domain (outside the CDR3, taken from reference TRBV18 and TRBJ2-7): NAGVMQNPRHLVRRRGQEARLRCSPMKGHSHVYWYRQLPEEGLKFMVYLQKENIIDESGMPKERFSAEFPKEGPSILRIQQVVRGDSAAYFCASSPLGTGDEQYFGPGTRLTVT.

This clonotype was counted many times. The chain combines TRBV29-1 with TRBJ2-7; 7 positions match TRBD1. Trimming took 2 bases from V and 3 from J; bases not matched to a gene: 10. The CDR3 spans 15 residues. Germline V gene data show CDR1 as SQVTM and CDR2 as ANQGSEA. The CDR3 loop is CSVEIRGQPNYEQYF. In DNA, the CDR3 is TGCAGCGTTGAAATAAGGGGACAGCCGAACTACGAGCAGTACTTC.

J is TRBJ1-1 and V is TRBV7-6; tentatively, D is TRBD1 (6 bases). The germline V gene encodes CDR1 SGHVS and CDR2 FNYEAQ. The CDR3 loop spans 14 amino acids. V gave up 5 bases and J gave up 1 base, with 11 bases separating them. As DNA, the CDR3 is TGTGCCAGCAGCCAGGGGCTATCGAACACTGAAGCTTTCTTT. Translating gives CASSQGLSNTEAFF. Based on the CDR3 plus reference TRBV7-6 and TRBJ1-1, the full variable domain is GAGVSQSPRYKVTKRGQDVALRCDPISGHVSLYWYRQALGQGPEFLTYFNYEAQQDKSGLPNDRFSAERPEGSISTLTIQRTEQRDSAMYRCASSQGLSNTEAFFGQGTRLTVV.

This clonotype was recorded a few times. This sequence joins TRBV5-1 and TRBJ2-1; the match to TRBD2 covers 12 bases. This CDR3 has 15 residues. Germline V gene lookup returns CDR1 SGHRS and CDR2 YFSETQ. The ends lost 0 bases at V and 10 bases at J; junction bases unmatched: 5. CDR3 amino acids: CASSLVLAGGSEQFF. In DNA, the CDR3 is TGCGCCAGCAGCTTGGTGCTAGCGGGAGGGTCCGAGCAGTTCTTC.

This rearrangement joins TRBV29-1 to TRBJ2-5; 9 bases fit TRBD1. This CDR3 spans 12 amino acids. Germline-derived CDR1 and CDR2 are SQVTM and ANQGSEA. Trimming took 8 bases from V and 5 from J; bases not matched to a gene: 6. The CDR3 nucleotides read TGCAGCCTACAGGGGGCTGGGGAGACCCAGTACTTC. Its translation is CSLQGAGETQYF.

J is TRBJ1-6 and V is TRBV30; tentatively, D is TRBD1 (6 bases). Per germline, CDR1 GTSNPN and CDR2 SVGIG (reference sequence). CDR3 length: 13 residues. V was shortened by 5 bases and J by 6 bases, with 11 bases between the two germline ends. The CDR3 spells CAWARDINSPLHF. The CDR3 nucleotides are TGTGCCTGGGCCCGGGACATTAATTCACCCCTCCACTTT.

This clonotype has just a few counts. This chain links TRBV6-5 with TRBJ2-7, with a tentative D call TRBD1 (5 bases). CDR3 length: 17 residues. Trimming stripped 0 bases from V and 5 bases from J, with 20 bases between. In germline, CDR1 is MNHEY, CDR2 SVGAGI. CDR3 protein: CASSYSGSGFNGDEQYF. Written as DNA, the CDR3 is TGTGCCAGCAGTTACTCGGGTTCAGGGTTTAACGGCGACGAGCAGTACTTC.